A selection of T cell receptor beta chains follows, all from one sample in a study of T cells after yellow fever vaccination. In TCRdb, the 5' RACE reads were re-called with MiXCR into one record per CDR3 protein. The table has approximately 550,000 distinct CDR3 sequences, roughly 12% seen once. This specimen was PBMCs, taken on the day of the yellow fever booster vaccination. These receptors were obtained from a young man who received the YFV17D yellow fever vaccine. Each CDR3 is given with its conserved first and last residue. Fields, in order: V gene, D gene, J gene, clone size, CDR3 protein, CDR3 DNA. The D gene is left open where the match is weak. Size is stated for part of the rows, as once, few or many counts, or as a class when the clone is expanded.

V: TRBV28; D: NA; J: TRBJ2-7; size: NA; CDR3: CASQTQTYEQYF; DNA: TGTGCCAGCCAGACACAGACCTACGAGCAGTACTTC
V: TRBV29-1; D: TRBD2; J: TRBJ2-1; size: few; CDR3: CSVEELAGEQQFF; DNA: TGCAGCGTTGAAGAGCTAGCGGGAGAACAGCAGTTCTTC
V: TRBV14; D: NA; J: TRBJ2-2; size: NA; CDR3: CASSGGTHRNTGELFF; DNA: TGTGCCAGCAGCGGGGGGACCCACAGGAACACCGGGGAGCTGTTTTTT
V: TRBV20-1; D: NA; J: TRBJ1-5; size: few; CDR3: CSARGGGNSNQPQHF; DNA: TGCAGTGCTAGAGGGGGGGGTAATAGCAATCAGCCCCAGCATTTT
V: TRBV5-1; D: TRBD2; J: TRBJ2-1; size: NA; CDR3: CASSLQGGPINEQFF; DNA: TGCGCCAGCAGCTTGCAGGGAGGGCCAATCAATGAGCAGTTCTTC
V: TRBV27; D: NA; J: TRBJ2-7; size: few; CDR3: CASSLMVGATYEQYF; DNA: TGTGCCAGCAGTTTAATGGTTGGGGCAACCTACGAGCAGTACTTC
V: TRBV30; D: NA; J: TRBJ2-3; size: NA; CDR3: CAWNWGPDTQYF; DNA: TGTGCCTGGAACTGGGGCCCAGATACGCAGTATTTT
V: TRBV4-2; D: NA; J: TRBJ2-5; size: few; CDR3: CASSQSPGTQETQYF; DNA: TGTGCCAGCAGCCAGAGTCCGGGAACACAAGAGACCCAGTACTTC
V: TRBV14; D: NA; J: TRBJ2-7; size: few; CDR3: CASSQVGRNEQYF; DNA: TGTGCCAGCAGCCAAGTTGGGAGGAACGAGCAGTACTTC
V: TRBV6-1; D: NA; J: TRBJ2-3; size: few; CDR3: CASSGTPSDTQYF; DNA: TGTGCCAGCAGCGGGACTCCCTCAGATACGCAGTATTTT
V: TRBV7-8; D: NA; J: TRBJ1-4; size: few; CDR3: CASSLGRGTGTEKLFF; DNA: TGTGCCAGCAGCTTAGGGCGAGGTACAGGGACTGAAAAACTGTTTTTT
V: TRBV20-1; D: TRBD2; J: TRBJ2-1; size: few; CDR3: CSASLPGTSGSLQFF; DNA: TGCAGTGCTAGTCTTCCCGGGACTAGCGGAAGTTTGCAGTTCTTC
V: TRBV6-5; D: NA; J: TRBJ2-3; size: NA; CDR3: CASSYSTPVHRDTQYF; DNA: TGTGCCAGCAGTTACTCGACTCCGGTTCATCGCGATACGCAGTATTTT
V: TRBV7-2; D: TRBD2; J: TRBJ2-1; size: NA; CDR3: CASSLAREREQFF; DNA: TGTGCCAGCAGCTTAGCGCGGGAGAGAGAGCAGTTCTTC
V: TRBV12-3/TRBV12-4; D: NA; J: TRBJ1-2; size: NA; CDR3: CASGTTRLYGYTF; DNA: TGTGCCAGCGGAACGACACGGCTCTATGGCTACACCTTC
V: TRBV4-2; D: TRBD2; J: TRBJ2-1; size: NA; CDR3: CASSPLAGESNEQFF; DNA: TGTGCCAGCAGCCCCTTAGCGGGAGAGTCCAATGAGCAGTTCTTC
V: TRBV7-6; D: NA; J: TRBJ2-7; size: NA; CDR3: CASSPRLGREREQYF; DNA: TGTGCCAGCAGCCCTCGACTAGGAAGGGAGCGCGAGCAGTACTTC
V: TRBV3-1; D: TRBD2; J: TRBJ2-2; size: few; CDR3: CASSQTGLSSTGELFF; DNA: TGTGCCAGCAGCCAGACGGGACTATCATCCACCGGGGAGCTGTTTTTT
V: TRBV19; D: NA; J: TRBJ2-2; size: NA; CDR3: CASSLRPHTGELFF; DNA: TGTGCCAGTAGCTTGCGACCGCACACCGGGGAGCTGTTTTTT
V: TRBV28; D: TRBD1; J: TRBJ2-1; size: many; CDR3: CASSSQGAWYNEQFF; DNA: TGTGCCAGCAGTTCCCAGGGGGCCTGGTACAATGAGCAGTTCTTC
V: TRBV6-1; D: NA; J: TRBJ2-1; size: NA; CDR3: CATLKGLYDGDNEQFF; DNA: TGTGCCACACTCAAAGGACTCTACGACGGGGATAATGAGCAGTTCTTC
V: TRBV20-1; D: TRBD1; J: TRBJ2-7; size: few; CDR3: CSAARQGNDGEQYF; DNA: TGCAGTGCTGCCAGACAGGGGAATGACGGCGAGCAGTACTTC
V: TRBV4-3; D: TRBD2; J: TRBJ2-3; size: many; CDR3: CASRHTSGRSDTQYF; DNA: TGCGCCAGCAGACACACTAGCGGGAGATCAGATACGCAGTATTTT
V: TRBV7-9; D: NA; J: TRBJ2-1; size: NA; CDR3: CASSLEGRINEQFF; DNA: TGTGCCAGCAGCTTAGAGGGACGGATTAATGAGCAGTTCTTC
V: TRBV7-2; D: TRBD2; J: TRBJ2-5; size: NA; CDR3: CASSLELAGLQETQYF; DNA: TGTGCCAGCAGCTTAGAACTAGCGGGCCTCCAAGAGACCCAGTACTTC
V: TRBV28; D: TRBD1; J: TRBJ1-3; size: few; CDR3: CASSSYAGMTGAGNTIYF; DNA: TGTGCCAGCAGTTCCTACGCGGGGATGACAGGGGCTGGAAACACCATATATTTT
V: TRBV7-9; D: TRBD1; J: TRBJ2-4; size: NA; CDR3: CASSRTGEAKNIQYF; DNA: TGTGCCAGCAGCCGGACAGGGGAAGCCAAAAACATTCAGTACTTC
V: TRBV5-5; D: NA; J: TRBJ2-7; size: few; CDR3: CASSLGRAIYEQYF; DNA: TGTGCCAGCAGCTTGGGTCGGGCGATCTACGAGCAGTACTTC
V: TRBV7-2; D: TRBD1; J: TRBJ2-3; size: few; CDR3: CASTNRDRSTDTQYF; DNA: TGTGCCAGCACAAACCGGGACAGAAGCACAGATACGCAGTATTTT
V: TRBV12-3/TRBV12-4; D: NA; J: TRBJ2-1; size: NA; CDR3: CASSLGPLNEQFF; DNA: TGTGCCAGCAGTTTAGGACCCCTCAATGAGCAGTTCTTC
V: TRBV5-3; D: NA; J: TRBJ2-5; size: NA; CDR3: CAMDPGILGTRETQYF; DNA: TGTGCCATGGACCCTGGGATCCTCGGGACAAGAGAGACCCAGTACTTC
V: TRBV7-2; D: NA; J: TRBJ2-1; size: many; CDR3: CASSRQYNEQFF; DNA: TGTGCCAGCAGCCGACAGTACAATGAGCAGTTCTTC
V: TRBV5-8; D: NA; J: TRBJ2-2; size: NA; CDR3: CASSYDSLTTGELFF; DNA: TGTGCCAGCAGCTACGACTCCTTAACCACCGGGGAGCTGTTTTTT
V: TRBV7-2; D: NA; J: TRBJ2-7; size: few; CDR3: CASSSGPGYEQYF; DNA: TGTGCCAGCAGCTCCGGTCCGGGATACGAGCAGTACTTC
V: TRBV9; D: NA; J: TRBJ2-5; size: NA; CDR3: CASSVRPGRLQETQYF; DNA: TGTGCCAGCAGCGTTAGGCCAGGGAGACTCCAAGAGACCCAGTACTTC